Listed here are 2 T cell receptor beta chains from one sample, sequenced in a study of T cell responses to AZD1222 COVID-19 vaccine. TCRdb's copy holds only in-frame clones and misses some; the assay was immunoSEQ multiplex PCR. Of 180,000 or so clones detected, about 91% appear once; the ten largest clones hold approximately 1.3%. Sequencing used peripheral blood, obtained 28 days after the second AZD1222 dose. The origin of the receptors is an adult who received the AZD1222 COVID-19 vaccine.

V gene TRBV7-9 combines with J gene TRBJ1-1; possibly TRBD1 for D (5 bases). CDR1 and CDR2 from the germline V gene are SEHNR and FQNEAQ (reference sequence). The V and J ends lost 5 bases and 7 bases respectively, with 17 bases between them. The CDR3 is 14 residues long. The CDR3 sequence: CASSPQASRIEAFF. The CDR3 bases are TGTGCCAGCAGCCCACAGGCGAGCCGAATTGAAGCTTTCTTT.

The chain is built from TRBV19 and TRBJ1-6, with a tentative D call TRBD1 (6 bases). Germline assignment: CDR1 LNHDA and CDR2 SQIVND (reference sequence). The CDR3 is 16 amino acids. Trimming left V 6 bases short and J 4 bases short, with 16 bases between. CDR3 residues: CASSSLDRTYNSPLHF. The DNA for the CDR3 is TGTGCCAGTAGCTCCTTAGACAGGACTTATAATTCACCCCTCCACTTT.